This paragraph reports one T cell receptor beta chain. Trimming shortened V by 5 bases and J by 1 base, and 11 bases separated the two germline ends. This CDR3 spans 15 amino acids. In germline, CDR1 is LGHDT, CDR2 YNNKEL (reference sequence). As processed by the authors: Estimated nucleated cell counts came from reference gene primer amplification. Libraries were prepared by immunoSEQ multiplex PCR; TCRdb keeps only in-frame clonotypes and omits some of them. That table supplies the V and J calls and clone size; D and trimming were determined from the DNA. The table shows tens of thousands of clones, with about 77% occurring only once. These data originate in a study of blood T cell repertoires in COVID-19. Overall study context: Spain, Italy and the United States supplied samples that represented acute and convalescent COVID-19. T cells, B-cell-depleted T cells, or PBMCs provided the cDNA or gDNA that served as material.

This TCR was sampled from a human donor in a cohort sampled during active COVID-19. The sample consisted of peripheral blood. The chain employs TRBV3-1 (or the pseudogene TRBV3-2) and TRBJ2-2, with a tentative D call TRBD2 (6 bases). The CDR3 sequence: CASSSPGLNTGELFF. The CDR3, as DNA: TGTGCCAGCAGCTCGCCGGGACTGAACACCGGGGAGCTGTTTTTT.